This entry describes one T cell receptor (beta chain). It lacks a known antigen. Nothing much larger sits one base from this clone, and base qualities are not available. These data come from a study of blood T cell repertoires in COVID-19 (dated by TCRdb to the early 2020s). About the investigation overall: Samples from collaborators originated in the United States, Italy and Spain and spanned both the acute and convalescent phases of COVID-19. The samples were drawn from the first 160 participants of the ongoing ImmuneRACE study and from roughly 1,300 subjects provided by 6 global collaborators. The material from the prospective study consisted of cDNA or gDNA derived from T cells, B-cell-depleted T cells, or PBMCs. Nearly every sample came with metadata listing a de-identified subject ID, COVID-19 status, age in years and sex. The repertoires were released in a freely available public database intended as a resource for research on the immune response to SARS-CoV-2. Where HLA class I and class II types were available, the types were taken from metadata supplied by the sample provider, not from assay-based typing. The dataset comprised deeply sampled blood TCRbeta repertoires from subjects exposed to, actively infected with, or recovered from COVID-19. The study at large found these results: How much clinical and demographic metadata was included differed by source and by participant, and the metadata was provided uncurated.

The junction shows trimming of 3 bases on V and 1 base on J, plus 9 bases between the germline ends. Based on the germline V gene, the CDR1 and CDR2 sequences are MNHEY and SVGAGI. Inclusive of the bounding cysteine and phenylalanine, the CDR3 is 14 residues long. The read is trimmed to its CDR3 DNA, 42 bases read in frame from base 1. The immunoSEQ Assay, a bias-controlled multiplex PCR, was used to amplify TCRbeta CDR3 regions from genomic DNA. On the authors' methods: The number of nucleated cells in each sample was estimated from the amplification of reference gene primers within the assay. Sequence reads were collapsed and filtered to measure the absolute abundance of every unique TCRbeta CDR3 rearrangement. For each sample, productive Simpson clonality was calculated as the square root of Simpson's diversity index over productive rearrangements. The immuneACCESS repertoire file appears here via TCRdb, limited to in-frame rearrangements. These files lack a portion of the clones; in checked studies, under half of the deficit traces to unresolved V genes, and the cause of the others is not known. That table furnishes V, J and clone size, whereas the DNA furnished D and trimming. The sample table records about 250,000 clones; 88% of these occur just once. In total, the top ten clones hold under 1.5% of the sample.

The collaborating institutions used their own protocols to collect whole blood in K2EDTA tubes. For TCRbeta analysis, collaborators shipped samples in one of three forms: frozen whole blood, isolated PBMCs, or DNA extracted from either of those sample types. The chain uses TRBV6-5 and TRBJ1-2; the D gene cannot be named for sure. Sequences were obtained from peripheral blood. This receptor was obtained from an older man with acute or convalescent COVID-19. The DNA sequence follows: TGTGCCAGCAGTTATGGAGGCGATAACTATGGCTACACCTTC. This gives the protein CASSYGGDNYGYTF.